Shown below are 18 T cell receptor beta chains from a single sample sequenced in a study of OX40 agonist ivuxolimab in advanced cancers. Repertoires were generated with immunoSEQ multiplex PCR, while TCRdb's copy carries only in-frame clones and drops some. The sample has approximately 70,000 clones; 87% are singletons. The specimen comprised CD4+ or CD8+ T cells sorted from blood, sampled in a trial of the OX40 agonist ivuxolimab. These receptors all come from an adult with an advanced solid tumor such as melanoma, head and neck, liver or kidney cancer.

The gene calls are TRBV21-1 and TRBJ1-5; the table gives TRBD1 as D, unverified against the DNA. TRBV21-1 is shown as a pseudogene. This CDR3 spans 16 amino acids. Written as DNA, the CDR3 is TGTGCCAGCAGCAAAAGGCGCAGGGCTTGCAATCAGCCCCAGCATTTT. Protein: CASSKRRRACNQPQHF.

The gene calls are TRBV27 and TRBJ2-1, with TRBD2 matching over 11 bases. Looked up from germline, CDR1 is MNHEY and CDR2 is SMNVEV (reference sequence). The length of the CDR3 is 16 residues. V was clipped by 1 base and J by 7 bases; unmatched bases: 6. CDR3: CASSLLTSGKVNEQFF. In DNA, the CDR3 is TGTGCCAGCAGTTTATTGACTAGCGGGAAAGTTAATGAGCAGTTCTTC.

The CDR3 DNA reads TGTGCCAGCAGCTTAGACAGGGGAGGGGCCCACGAGCAGTACTTC. This codes for CASSLDRGGAHEQYF. The V gene is TRBV11-2, the J gene TRBJ2-7, with a tentative D call TRBD2 (7 bases). The length of the CDR3 is 15 residues. Germline V gene lookup returns CDR1 SGHAT and CDR2 FQNNGV. V was pared by 0 bases and J by 5 bases, with 14 bases between.

This clone was seen only once. This sequence joins TRBV5-1 and TRBJ2-1; 10 bases are a match to TRBD2. Trimming at V came to 5 bases and at J to 7 bases, leaving 6 bases not matched to a gene. The CDR3 runs 14 residues. CDR1 and CDR2 (germline): SGHRS, YFSETQ. The CDR3 reads CASRAGTSANEQFF. CDR3 in DNA: TGCGCCAGCAGGGCCGGGACTAGCGCTAATGAGCAGTTCTTC.

This sequence joins TRBV7-3 and TRBJ2-1; TRBD2 might be the D (5 bases). V shed 1 base and J shed 7 bases, with 11 bases lying between them. Germline CDR1 and CDR2: SGHTA and FQGTGA. This CDR3 spans 14 amino acids. The chain's CDR3 is CASSLNLAENEQFF. In DNA form, the CDR3 reads TGTGCCAGCAGCTTAAATCTAGCTGAGAATGAGCAGTTCTTC.

V usage is TRBV5-5 and J usage is TRBJ2-7; 9 bases agree with TRBD1. In germline, CDR1 is SGHKS, CDR2 YYEKEE (reference sequence). CDR3 length equals 16 residues. V shed 5 bases, J shed 3 bases, and the junction held 12 bases outside the gene matches. For the CDR3, the DNA is TGTGCCAGCAGGCCTTTTACCGGGACAGGGAACTACGAGCAGTACTTC. Its protein product is CASRPFTGTGNYEQYF. Full variable domain (remainder filled in from reference TRBV5-5 and TRBJ2-7): DAGVTQSPTHLIKTRGQQVTLRCSPISGHKSVSWYQQVLGQGPQFIFQYYEKEERGRGNFPDRFSARQFPNYSSELNVNALLLGDSALYLCASRPFTGTGNYEQYFGPGTRLTVT.

This clone was seen only once. The chain carries TRBV6-5 and TRBJ2-3, with 10 nucleotides matching TRBD2. Germline V gene data show CDR1 as MNHEY and CDR2 as SVGAGI. The ends lost 6 bases at V and 2 bases at J; junction bases unmatched: 2. This CDR3 is built from 14 residues. As DNA, the CDR3 is TGTGCCAGCAGCCTAGCGGGAGACACAGATACGCAGTATTTT. This gives the protein CASSLAGDTDTQYF.

This rearrangement joins TRBV10-3 to TRBJ1-6, with TRBD1 matching 8 bases. The CDR3 runs to 14 residues. The germline gives CDR1 ENHRY, CDR2 SYGVKD. After removal of 4 bases from V and 10 bases from J, the junction contained 6 bases not matched to a gene. The CDR3 region is CAISAAGGESPLHF. CDR3 DNA: TGTGCCATCAGTGCCGCAGGGGGCGAATCACCCCTCCACTTT.

The V gene is TRBV6-6, the J gene TRBJ2-1; D is perhaps TRBD1 (6 bases). This CDR3 has 15 amino acids. The V end was cut by 6 bases, the J end by 0 bases, with 12 bases between. Germline lookup yields CDR1 MNHNY and CDR2 SVGAGI (reference sequence). The CDR3 here is CASSQDSYSYNEQFF. CDR3 DNA: TGTGCCAGCAGCCAGGACAGCTACTCCTACAATGAGCAGTTCTTC.

The chain combines TRBV6-5 with TRBJ1-2, with 7 bases identical to TRBD1. V shed 6 bases, J shed 2 bases, and the junction held 3 bases outside the gene matches. CDR1 is MNHEY and CDR2 is SVGAGI in the germline V gene. The CDR3 totals 13 residues. CDR3 sequence (DNA): TGTGCCAGCAGCGCACAGGGGAACTATGGCTACACCTTC. Its translation: CASSAQGNYGYTF.

The CDR3 region has the DNA TGTGCCAGCAGTGAAGCGGGGGGCAAAGAGACCCAGTACTTC. The encoded protein is CASSEAGGKETQYF. The genes are TRBV2 and TRBJ2-5; the D call may be TRBD1 or TRBD2 (6 bases each). The CDR3 sequence is 14 residues long. Germline lookup yields CDR1 SNHLY and CDR2 FYNNEI. Trimming took off 0 bases at V and 3 bases at J, with 8 bases between the two ends.

CDR3 loop: CATSGQQGGKTQYF. CDR3 bases: TGTGCCACCAGCGGACAACAGGGGGGGAAGACCCAGTACTTC. The chain joins TRBV15 to TRBJ2-5; the D gene is possibly TRBD1 (8 bases). The CDR3 extends over 14 amino acids. The germline gives CDR1 LNHNV, CDR2 YYDKDF (reference sequence). V gave up 5 bases and J gave up 6 bases, with 16 bases separating them. Filled out from reference TRBV15 and TRBJ2-5, the complete variable domain reads DAMVIQNPRYQVTQFGKPVTLSCSQTLNHNVMYWYQQKSSQAPKLLFHYYDKDFNNEADTPDNFQSRRPNTSFCFLDIRSPGLGDTAMYLCATSGQQGGKTQYFGPGTRLLVL.

The sample holds one count of this clone. This chain connects TRBV5-1 to TRBJ1-6; 12 bases align to TRBD1. The CDR3 loop spans 17 amino acids. With 0 bases clipped from V and 8 bases from J, the junction kept 6 bases outside the gene matches. Germline CDR1 SGHRS, CDR2 YFSETQ. The CDR3 reads CASSLEGTGGMDSPLHF. The CDR3, as DNA: TGCGCCAGCAGCTTGGAAGGGACAGGGGGCATGGATTCACCCCTCCACTTT.

The chain uses TRBV12-5 and TRBJ2-2; D is perhaps TRBD1 or TRBD2 (5 bases each). Trimming took 6 bases from V and 0 from J, leaving 11 bases between them. This CDR3 spans 15 amino acids. Germline CDR1 is LGHNT and CDR2 is FRNRAP. CDR3 region: CASGAGTANTGELFF. In DNA, the CDR3 is TGTGCTAGTGGGGCCGGGACGGCGAACACCGGGGAGCTGTTTTTT.

The gene calls are TRBV5-4 and TRBJ2-1, with a weak D call TRBD1 (6 bases). Trimming stripped 4 bases from V and 9 bases from J, with 17 bases between. This CDR3 comprises 14 residues. Germline V gene data show CDR1 as SGHNT and CDR2 as YYREEE (reference sequence). Here the CDR3 reads CASSPEIQGIEQFF. CDR3 nucleotide sequence: TGTGCCAGCAGCCCAGAGATACAGGGTATTGAGCAGTTCTTC.

The chain joins TRBV5-1 to TRBJ2-1; 9 nucleotides agree with TRBD2. The germline V gene encodes CDR1 SGHRS and CDR2 YFSETQ. The CDR3 is 16 residues long. J gave up 9 bases and V 0 bases, and 10 bases lay outside the gene matches. The CDR3 protein is CASSLAEGGRVLEQFF. CDR3 bases: TGCGCCAGCAGCTTGGCCGAAGGCGGGAGGGTCCTTGAGCAGTTCTTC. Filled out from reference TRBV5-1 and TRBJ2-1, the complete variable domain reads KAGVTQTPRYLIKTRGQQVTLSCSPISGHRSVSWYQQTPGQGLQFLFEYFSETQRNKGNFPGRFSGRQFSNSRSEMNVSTLELGDSALYLCASSLAEGGRVLEQFFGPGTRLTVL.

V usage is TRBV5-1 and J usage is TRBJ1-1; D is uncertain. The CDR3 spans 13 residues. Trimming cost V 1 base and J 1 base, with 5 bases left between them. Per the germline V gene, CDR1 is SGHRS and CDR2 is YFSETQ. The CDR3, as DNA: TGCGCCAGCAGCTTGACGGAGAACACTGAAGCTTTCTTT. It is translated as CASSLTENTEAFF. The variable domain in full, with the rest retrieved from reference TRBV5-1 and TRBJ1-1, is KAGVTQTPRYLIKTRGQQVTLSCSPISGHRSVSWYQQTPGQGLQFLFEYFSETQRNKGNFPGRFSGRQFSNSRSEMNVSTLELGDSALYLCASSLTENTEAFFGQGTRLTVV.

The chain couples TRBV6-1 to TRBJ1-2; D is uncertain. The V and J ends lost 2 bases and 8 bases respectively, with 6 bases between them. This CDR3 has 11 residues. CDR1 and CDR2 from the germline V gene are MNHNS and SASEGT. The CDR3, as DNA: TGTGCCAGCAGTGAAATCGGAGGCTACACCTTC. It yields the protein CASSEIGGYTF.